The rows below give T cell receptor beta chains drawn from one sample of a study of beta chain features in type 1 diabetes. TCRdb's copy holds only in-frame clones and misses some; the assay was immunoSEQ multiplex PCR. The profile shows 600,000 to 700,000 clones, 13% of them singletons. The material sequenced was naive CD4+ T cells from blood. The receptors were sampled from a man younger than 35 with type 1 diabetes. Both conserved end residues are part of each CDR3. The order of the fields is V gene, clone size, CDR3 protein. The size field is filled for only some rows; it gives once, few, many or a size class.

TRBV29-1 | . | CSAPGGETQYF
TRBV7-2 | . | CASSPRGGATTQYF
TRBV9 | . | CASSVDVGRGEKLFF
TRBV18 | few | CASSPRSGGLGSPLHF
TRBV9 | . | CASSPHRGPPGEQYF
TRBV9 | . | CASSVGGNEKLFF
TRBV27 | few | CASTTRLGSPNEKLFF
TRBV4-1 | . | CASSQGIWDRNTEAFF
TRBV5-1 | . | CASSLGGGVQNIQYF
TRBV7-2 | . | CASSPFVADTQYF